A selection of T cell receptor beta chains follows, all from one sample in a study of blood T cell repertoires in COVID-19. The protocol was immunoSEQ multiplex PCR, while the TCRdb copy is restricted to in-frame clones and leaves out a portion. The table shows some 250,000 clones, with roughly 86% occurring only once. Sequenced sample: peripheral blood. The receptors here all came from a woman in her sixties or seventies with COVID-19, enrolled during active disease. Each CDR3 is given with its conserved first and last residue. A D gene is named only where the DNA matches it firmly. Clone size appears in some rows only: once, few, many, or a class for an expanded clone.

len | j_gene | d_gene | abundance | v_gene | CDR3nt | CDR3aa
16 | TRBJ2-2 | . | few | TRBV3-1/TRBV3-2 | TGTGCCAGCAGCCAAGGCGTTGGTACCAACACCGGGGAGCTGTTTTTT | CASSQGVGTNTGELFF
14 | TRBJ2-1 | . | once | TRBV12-5 | TGTGCTAGTGGTTTGGGCGCGGAAAACAATGAGCAGTTCTTC | CASGLGAENNEQFF
18 | TRBJ2-6 | . | . | TRBV3-1/TRBV3-2 | TGTGCCAGCAGCCAGTTTGGGGGAGGATTCTCTGGGGCCAACGTCCTGACTTTC | CASSQFGGGFSGANVLTF
13 | TRBJ2-7 | TRBD2 | once | TRBV28 | TGTGCCAGCAGTTTTCTGCGGGGGTACGAGCAGTACTTC | CASSFLRGYEQYF
17 | TRBJ1-2 | TRBD1 | . | TRBV18 | TGTGCCAGCTCACCAGGGGACAGGGGGCCTAGGAGCTATGGCTACACCTTC | CASSPGDRGPRSYGYTF
15 | TRBJ2-5 | TRBD1 | . | TRBV29-1 | TGCAGCGTTGAAGATTGGGGACAGGTCGCCGAGACCCAGTACTTC | CSVEDWGQVAETQYF
16 | TRBJ2-1 | . | . | TRBV6-2/TRBV6-3 | TGTGCCAGCAGCGATCAGGGAATTCTGTCCTACAATGAGCAGTTCTTC | CASSDQGILSYNEQFF
13 | TRBJ2-7 | . | . | TRBV29-1 | TGCAGCGTTGCCGGAGGGGTTGCCTACGAGCAGTACTTC | CSVAGGVAYEQYF
18 | TRBJ1-5 | TRBD1 | . | TRBV15 | TGTGCCACCAGCAGAGATTCGGGGACAGGGGTCGGGAATCAGCCCCAGCATTTT | CATSRDSGTGVGNQPQHF
18 | TRBJ1-1 | . | . | TRBV19 | TGTGCCAGTAGTATATCTCCAGGAACCGCCACAAAGAACACTGAAGCTTTCTTT | CASSISPGTATKNTEAFF
15 | TRBJ1-1 | . | . | TRBV18 | TGTGCCAGCTCATTTGAGGAAAACTCGGGCACTGAAGCTTTCTTT | CASSFEENSGTEAFF
16 | TRBJ2-1 | . | . | TRBV12-5 | TGTGCTAGTGGTTTGGTCACAGGTTACGACTACAATGAGCAGTTCTTC | CASGLVTGYDYNEQFF
16 | TRBJ2-3 | . | . | TRBV10-1 | TGCGCCAGCAGTGACCTGGCTAGCGAAGCCCCGGATACGCAGTATTTT | CASSDLASEAPDTQYF
16 | TRBJ1-3 | . | . | TRBV28 | TGTGCCAGCAGTTTACCCGTTGCAGTCTCTGGAAACACCATATATTTT | CASSLPVAVSGNTIYF
14 | TRBJ2-5 | TRBD1 | few | TRBV7-6 | TGTGCCAGCAGTAACTCGTACAGGGGAGAGACCCAGTACTTC | CASSNSYRGETQYF
12 | TRBJ2-7 | TRBD2 | . | TRBV10-2 | TGCGCCAGCAAACTAGCGGGCTACGAGCAGTACTTC | CASKLAGYEQYF
14 | TRBJ1-2 | . | . | TRBV20-1 | TGCAGTGCTAGTAATCCAGCGGTTTGGCATGGCTACACCTTC | CSASNPAVWHGYTF
15 | TRBJ1-2 | . | . | TRBV19 | TGTGCCAGTAGTATAGTTTTCACAGGGAGAGATGGCTACACCTTC | CASSIVFTGRDGYTF
16 | TRBJ1-2 | TRBD1 | . | TRBV2 | TGTGCCAGCAGTGAAACCCAGGGGGCTGGGTACTATGGCTACACCTTC | CASSETQGAGYYGYTF
15 | TRBJ2-1 | . | . | TRBV29-1 | TGCAGCGTTGAAGTGCGGGGTCGAAAAAGGTTCGAGCAGTTCTTC | CSVEVRGRKRFEQFF
15 | TRBJ2-7 | TRBD1 | . | TRBV6-2/TRBV6-3 | TGTGCCAGCAGTTTTACAGGGGACGGTGCGTACGAGCAGTACTTC | CASSFTGDGAYEQYF
14 | TRBJ2-7 | TRBD1 | many | TRBV6-6 | TGTGCCAGCAGTTACCCTGGACAGGGCTACGAGCAGTACTTC | CASSYPGQGYEQYF